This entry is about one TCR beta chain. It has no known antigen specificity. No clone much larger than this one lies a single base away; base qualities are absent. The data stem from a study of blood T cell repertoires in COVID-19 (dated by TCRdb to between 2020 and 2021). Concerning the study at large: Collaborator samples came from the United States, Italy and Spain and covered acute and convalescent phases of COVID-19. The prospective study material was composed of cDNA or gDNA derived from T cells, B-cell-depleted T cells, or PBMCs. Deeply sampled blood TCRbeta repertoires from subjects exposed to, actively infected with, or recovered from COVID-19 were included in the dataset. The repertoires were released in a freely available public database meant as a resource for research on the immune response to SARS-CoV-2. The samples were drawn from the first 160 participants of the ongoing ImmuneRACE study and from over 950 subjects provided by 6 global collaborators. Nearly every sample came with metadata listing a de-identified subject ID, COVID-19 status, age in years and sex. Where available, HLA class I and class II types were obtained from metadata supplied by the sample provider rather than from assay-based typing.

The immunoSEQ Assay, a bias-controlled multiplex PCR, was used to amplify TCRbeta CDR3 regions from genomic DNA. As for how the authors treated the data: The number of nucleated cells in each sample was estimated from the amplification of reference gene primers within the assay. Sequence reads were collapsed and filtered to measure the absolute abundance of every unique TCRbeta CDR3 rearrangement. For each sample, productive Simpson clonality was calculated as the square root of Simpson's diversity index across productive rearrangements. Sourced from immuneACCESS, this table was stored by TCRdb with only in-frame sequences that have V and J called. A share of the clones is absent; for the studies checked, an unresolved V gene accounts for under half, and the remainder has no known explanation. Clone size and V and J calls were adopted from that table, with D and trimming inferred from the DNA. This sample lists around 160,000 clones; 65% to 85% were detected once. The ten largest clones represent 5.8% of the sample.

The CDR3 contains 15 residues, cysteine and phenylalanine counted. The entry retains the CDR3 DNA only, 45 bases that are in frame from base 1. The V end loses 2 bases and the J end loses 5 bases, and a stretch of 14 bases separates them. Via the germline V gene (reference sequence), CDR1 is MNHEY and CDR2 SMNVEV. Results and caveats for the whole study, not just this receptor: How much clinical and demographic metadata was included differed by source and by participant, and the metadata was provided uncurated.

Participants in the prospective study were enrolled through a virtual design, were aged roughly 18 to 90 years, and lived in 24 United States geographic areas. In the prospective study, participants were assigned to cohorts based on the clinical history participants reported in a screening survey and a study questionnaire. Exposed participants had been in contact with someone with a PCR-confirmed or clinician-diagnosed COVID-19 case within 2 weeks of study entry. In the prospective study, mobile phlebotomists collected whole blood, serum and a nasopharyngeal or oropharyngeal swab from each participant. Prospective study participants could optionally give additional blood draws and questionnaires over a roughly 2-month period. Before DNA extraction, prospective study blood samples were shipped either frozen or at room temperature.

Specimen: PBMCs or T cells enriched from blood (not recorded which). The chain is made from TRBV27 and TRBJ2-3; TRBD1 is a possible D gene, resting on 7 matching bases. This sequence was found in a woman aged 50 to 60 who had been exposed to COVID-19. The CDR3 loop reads CASSLGRQGGDTQYF. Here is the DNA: TGTGCCAGCAGTTTAGGGCGACAGGGAGGAGATACGCAGTATTTT.